The 7 T cell receptor beta chains below come from one sample, sequenced in a study of blood T cell repertoires in COVID-19. Profiling relied on immunoSEQ multiplex PCR, and the TCRdb table lists in-frame clones only, not all of them. The data contain 250,000 to 300,000 clones, roughly 85% of them singletons. The sequenced sample consisted of PBMCs or T cells enriched from blood (not recorded which). All receptors come from a man aged 40-50 years who had been exposed to COVID-19.

DNA for the CDR3: TGCGCCAGCAGCGCCCCCACTAGCGGAACCTACGAGCAGTACTTC. It yields the protein CASSAPTSGTYEQYF. The rearrangement joins TRBV5-1 to TRBJ2-7; 8 bases fit TRBD2. The ends lost 4 bases at V and 2 bases at J; junction bases unmatched: 8. Germline CDR1 reads SGHRS; CDR2 reads YFSETQ. The CDR3 spans 15 residues.

V is TRBV4-1 and J is TRBJ2-7, with D possibly matching TRBD1 (5 bases). Between the trimmed V and J ends, which lost 1 base and 1 base, there was a span of 17 bases. The CDR3 runs 17 residues. From germline, CDR1 is MGHRA and CDR2 YSYEKL. CDR3 nucleotide sequence: TGCGCCAGCAGCCAAGCGACTTCTCAGGGTATATCCTACGAGCAGTACTTC. Its translation is CASSQATSQGISYEQYF.

The chain uses TRBV10-1 and TRBJ2-5; TRBD2 agrees at 10 bases. The J segment lost 6 bases and the V segment lost 0 bases, leaving 7 bases of the junction unmatched. This CDR3 has 16 residues. The V gene's germline CDR1 is WNHNN and CDR2 SYGVQD (reference sequence). The CDR3: CASSESPSGSAKTQYF. CDR3 nucleotide sequence: TGCGCCAGCAGTGAGTCCCCTAGCGGGAGCGCGAAGACCCAGTACTTC.

The chain couples TRBV5-1 to TRBJ1-4, with D maybe TRBD1 (5 bases). CDR1 is SGHRS and CDR2 is YFSETQ in the germline V gene. The length of the CDR3 is 15 residues. The V end was cut by 1 base, the J end by 8 bases, with 15 bases between. The CDR3 region has the DNA TGCGCCAGCAGCTTGCTCGGGGGTGTCCGGGAAAAACTGTTTTTT. Translating gives CASSLLGGVREKLFF.

V gene TRBV5-5 combines with J gene TRBJ2-3; maybe TRBD2 (6 bases). Trimming stripped 0 bases from V and 4 bases from J, with 9 bases between. Germline V CDR1 and CDR2: SGHKS, YYEKEE (reference sequence). This CDR3 has 14 residues. CDR3 DNA: TGTGCCAGCAGCTTGGCCTGGGGGGCAGATACGCAGTATTTT. This encodes CASSLAWGADTQYF.

This clone has more than one count but fewer than ten. CDR3 sequence reads: CASSEGSGGRYYGYTF. The DNA for the CDR3 is TGTGCCAGCAGTGAAGGTTCAGGCGGGCGATACTATGGCTACACCTTC. The chain joins TRBV6-1 to TRBJ1-2; D not certain. This CDR3 spans 16 amino acids. Germline CDR1 is MNHNS and CDR2 is SASEGT. V lost 1 base to trimming and J lost 3 bases, with 15 bases between them.

This clone showed up just once. This chain joins TRBV30 and TRBJ2-1; D is ambiguous. Germline V CDR1 and CDR2: GTSNPN, SVGIG (reference sequence). The CDR3 is 12 amino acids. Trimming stripped 2 bases from V and 9 bases from J, with 11 bases between. CDR3 DNA sequence: TGTGCCTGGAGTTCTTTAAGCGTTGAGCAGTTCTTC. Protein product: CAWSSLSVEQFF.